This entry lists 19 T cell receptor beta chains sequenced from one sample in a study of blood T cell repertoires in COVID-19. Some clones are missing from TCRdb's copy, which holds only in-frame ones; the method was immunoSEQ multiplex PCR. Of 160,000 or so clones listed, roughly 87% are singletons. Sequencing was carried out using peripheral blood. The receptors derive from a woman aged 50 to 60 with acute or convalescent COVID-19.

The chain recombines TRBV18 with TRBJ2-5, with TRBD1 identical over 7 bases. The CDR3 totals 17 residues. Germline V gives CDR1 KGHSH, CDR2 LQKENI. Trimming cost V 3 bases and J 5 bases; bases outside gene matches: 15. The CDR3 region is CASSPSTGKASKETQYF. The CDR3 DNA reads TGTGCCAGCTCACCGTCGACAGGGAAGGCCTCCAAGGAGACCCAGTACTTC.

V is TRBV19 and J is TRBJ1-5; 8 bases agree with TRBD1. The CDR3 is 18 amino acids. V lost 0 bases and J lost 11; bases outside the gene matches: 18. Germline V CDR1 and CDR2: LNHDA, SQIVND (reference sequence). The DNA for the CDR3 is TGTGCCAGTAGTATAGACAGCGGACAGGGCCGAGGGATCGGGGCCCAGCATTTT. This sequence encodes CASSIDSGQGRGIGAQHF. Using reference TRBV19 and TRBJ1-5 for the parts outside the CDR3, the full variable domain is DGGITQSPKYLFRKEGQNVTLSCEQNLNHDAMYWYRQDPGQGLRLIYYSQIVNDFQKGDIAEGYSVSREKKESFPLTVTSAQKNPTAFYLCASSIDSGQGRGIGAQHFGDGTRLSIL.

This chain joins TRBV10-1 and TRBJ1-1, with D hard to call. Per the germline V gene, CDR1 is WNHNN and CDR2 is SYGVQD (reference sequence). Trimming took off 3 bases at V and 7 bases at J, with 9 bases between the two ends. This CDR3 contains 12 residues. For the CDR3, the DNA is TGCGCCAGCAGTGACGTTGGCAGTGAAGCTTTCTTT. It encodes CASSDVGSEAFF.

This chain links TRBV7-2 with TRBJ1-1; no firm D call. This CDR3 is 13 amino acids long. V shed 1 base and J shed 6 bases, with 9 bases lying between them. The germline V gene has CDR1 SGHTA and CDR2 FQGNSA. CDR3 in DNA: TGTGCCAGCAGCTTAGGGGCGGGCGCTGAAGCTTTCTTT. Residues: CASSLGAGAEAFF.

The chain recombines TRBV6-1 with TRBJ2-7; TRBD1 matches at 7 bases. CDR1 MNHNS and CDR2 SASEGT come from the germline V gene. The CDR3 is 15 amino acids. V trimming: 3 bases; J trimming: 5 bases; junction bases outside the gene matches: 10. The CDR3 reads CASSETATGRDEQYF. CDR3 bases: TGTGCCAGCAGTGAGACCGCGACAGGGAGAGACGAGCAGTACTTC.

V usage is TRBV12-5 and J usage is TRBJ2-7; TRBD1 aligns across 9 bases. Germline-derived CDR1 and CDR2 are LGHNT and FRNRAP. CDR3 length: 15 residues. Losses at the gene ends were 4 bases for V and 5 bases for J; bases not matched to a gene: 9. CDR3 nucleotide sequence: TGTGCTAGTGGTTCTCCGGACAGGGGCCATAACGAGCAGTACTTC. Translating gives CASGSPDRGHNEQYF.

This clone turned up a few times. The V gene is TRBV18, the J gene TRBJ1-1; TRBD1 matches 8 bases. V was pared by 6 bases and J by 3 bases, with 6 bases of the junction left unmatched. CDR1 and CDR2 from the germline V gene are KGHSH and LQKENI. The CDR3 has 14 amino acids. The CDR3 loop is CASSQGALYTEAFF. The DNA of the CDR3 is TGTGCCAGCTCCCAGGGGGCTCTGTACACTGAAGCTTTCTTT.

This chain links TRBV2 with TRBJ1-2; no firm D call. Germline-derived CDR1 and CDR2 are SNHLY and FYNNEI. The length of the CDR3 is 12 residues. V gave up 4 bases and J gave up 0 bases, with 3 bases separating them. DNA for the CDR3: TGTGCCAGCAGTGCCGCTAACTATGGCTACACCTTC. Amino acid sequence: CASSAANYGYTF.

Worth noting for this clone: This specimen includes other DNA sequences encoding the same CDR3. The chain couples TRBV5-1 to TRBJ2-1; D gene uncertain. CDR1 and CDR2 from the germline V gene are SGHRS and YFSETQ. CDR3 size: 15 residues. The V end lost 0 bases, the J end lost 0 bases, and 7 bases lay between the germline ends. In DNA, the CDR3 is TGCGCCAGCAGCTTGGCGAGTAGCTCCTACAATGAGCAGTTCTTC. It translates to CASSLASSSYNEQFF.

This rearrangement joins TRBV30 to TRBJ2-3; perhaps TRBD2 as D (6 bases). CDR1 and CDR2 (germline): GTSNPN, SVGIG (reference sequence). The CDR3 is 15 residues long. V dropped 7 bases and J dropped 0 bases, with 17 bases sitting between them. CDR3: CASVGRGVSTDTQYF. In DNA, the CDR3 is TGTGCCTCCGTGGGGCGCGGGGTAAGCACAGATACGCAGTATTTT.

J is TRBJ1-5 and V is TRBV30; 10 bases are a match to TRBD1. The CDR3 loop spans 13 amino acids. Germline V gives CDR1 GTSNPN, CDR2 SVGIG (reference sequence). In nucleotides, the CDR3 is TGTGCTTCGGACAGGGGGGGGAATCAGCCCCAGCATTTT. Protein sequence: CASDRGGNQPQHF.

The rearrangement joins TRBV27 to TRBJ2-1; weak D call: TRBD2 (5 bases). Germline V gives CDR1 MNHEY, CDR2 SMNVEV (reference sequence). The V and J ends lost 3 bases and 5 bases respectively, with 14 bases between them. CDR3 length equals 15 residues. CDR3 protein: CASSFTWELHNEQFF. The CDR3 DNA follows: TGTGCCAGCAGTTTTACGTGGGAGCTCCACAATGAGCAGTTCTTC.

This chain connects TRBV19 to TRBJ1-4, with 9 bases aligning to TRBD1. The trim removed 7 bases at V and 4 bases at J, leaving 7 bases unmatched. The CDR3 covers 15 residues. CDR1 is LNHDA and CDR2 is SQIVND in the germline V gene (reference sequence). The CDR3 bases are TGTGCCAGTAACTCACAGGGGGCTGGTAATGAAAAACTGTTTTTT. This gives the protein CASNSQGAGNEKLFF.

The chain couples TRBV15 to TRBJ1-2; D unclear. The CDR3 is 14 amino acids. In germline, CDR1 is LNHNV, CDR2 YYDKDF (reference sequence). The V end lost 0 bases, the J end lost 1 base, and 6 bases lay between the germline ends. CDR3 in amino acids: CATSRDLYNYGYTF. DNA for the CDR3: TGTGCCACCAGCAGAGACCTCTATAACTATGGCTACACCTTC.

The chain carries TRBV4-3 and TRBJ2-7, with 10 positions matching TRBD1. This CDR3 has 16 amino acids. CDR1 LGHNA and CDR2 YSLEER come from the germline V gene. The trim removed 1 base at V and 2 bases at J, leaving 5 bases unmatched. Here the CDR3 DNA reads TGCGCCAGCAGCCAAGGGGACAGGGGTATGGCCTACGAGCAGTACTTC. Translating it yields CASSQGDRGMAYEQYF.

The chain recombines TRBV4-1 with TRBJ1-2; 11 positions agree with TRBD1. In germline, CDR1 is MGHRA, CDR2 YSYEKL. This CDR3 comprises 21 residues. V dropped 3 bases and J dropped 0; count of bases not matched to a gene: 18. The chain's CDR3 is CASSQFYVVRTGGQANYGYTF. The CDR3 nucleotides read TGCGCCAGCAGCCAGTTCTACGTTGTTCGGACAGGGGGCCAAGCTAACTATGGCTACACCTTC.

Only one count was recorded for this clone. This sequence joins TRBV30 and TRBJ1-5; D gene ambiguous. This CDR3 is 15 amino acids long. Deletions cut 3 bases from V and 7 bases from J, with 19 bases between. In germline, CDR1 is GTSNPN, CDR2 SVGIG (reference sequence). CDR3 DNA sequence: TGTGCCTGGAGCACAAGCGCGGCAGGAGGGCAGCCCCAGCATTTT. Its protein product is CAWSTSAAGGQPQHF.

This rearrangement joins TRBV3-1 (or the pseudogene TRBV3-2) to TRBJ1-5; the match to TRBD1 covers 7 bases. The V gene's germline CDR1 is LGHDT and CDR2 YNNKEL (reference sequence). The CDR3 sequence is 13 residues long. The junction had 5 bases not matched to a gene; V was cut back by 6 bases and J by 6 bases. DNA of the CDR3: TGTGCCAGCAGTAGCCAGGGGGGTCAGCCCCAGCATTTT. Amino acids: CASSSQGGQPQHF.

This clone turned up a few times. The chain carries TRBV5-1 and TRBJ1-1; a possible D gene is TRBD1 (5 bases). Germline V gene sequence: CDR1 SGHRS, CDR2 YFSETQ. Trimming left V 0 bases short and J 1 base short, with 19 bases between. CDR3 length: 18 residues. As DNA, the CDR3 is TGCGCCAGCAGCTTGGACGGGACTACAATCTCAGGGAACACTGAAGCTTTCTTT. It codes for CASSLDGTTISGNTEAFF.